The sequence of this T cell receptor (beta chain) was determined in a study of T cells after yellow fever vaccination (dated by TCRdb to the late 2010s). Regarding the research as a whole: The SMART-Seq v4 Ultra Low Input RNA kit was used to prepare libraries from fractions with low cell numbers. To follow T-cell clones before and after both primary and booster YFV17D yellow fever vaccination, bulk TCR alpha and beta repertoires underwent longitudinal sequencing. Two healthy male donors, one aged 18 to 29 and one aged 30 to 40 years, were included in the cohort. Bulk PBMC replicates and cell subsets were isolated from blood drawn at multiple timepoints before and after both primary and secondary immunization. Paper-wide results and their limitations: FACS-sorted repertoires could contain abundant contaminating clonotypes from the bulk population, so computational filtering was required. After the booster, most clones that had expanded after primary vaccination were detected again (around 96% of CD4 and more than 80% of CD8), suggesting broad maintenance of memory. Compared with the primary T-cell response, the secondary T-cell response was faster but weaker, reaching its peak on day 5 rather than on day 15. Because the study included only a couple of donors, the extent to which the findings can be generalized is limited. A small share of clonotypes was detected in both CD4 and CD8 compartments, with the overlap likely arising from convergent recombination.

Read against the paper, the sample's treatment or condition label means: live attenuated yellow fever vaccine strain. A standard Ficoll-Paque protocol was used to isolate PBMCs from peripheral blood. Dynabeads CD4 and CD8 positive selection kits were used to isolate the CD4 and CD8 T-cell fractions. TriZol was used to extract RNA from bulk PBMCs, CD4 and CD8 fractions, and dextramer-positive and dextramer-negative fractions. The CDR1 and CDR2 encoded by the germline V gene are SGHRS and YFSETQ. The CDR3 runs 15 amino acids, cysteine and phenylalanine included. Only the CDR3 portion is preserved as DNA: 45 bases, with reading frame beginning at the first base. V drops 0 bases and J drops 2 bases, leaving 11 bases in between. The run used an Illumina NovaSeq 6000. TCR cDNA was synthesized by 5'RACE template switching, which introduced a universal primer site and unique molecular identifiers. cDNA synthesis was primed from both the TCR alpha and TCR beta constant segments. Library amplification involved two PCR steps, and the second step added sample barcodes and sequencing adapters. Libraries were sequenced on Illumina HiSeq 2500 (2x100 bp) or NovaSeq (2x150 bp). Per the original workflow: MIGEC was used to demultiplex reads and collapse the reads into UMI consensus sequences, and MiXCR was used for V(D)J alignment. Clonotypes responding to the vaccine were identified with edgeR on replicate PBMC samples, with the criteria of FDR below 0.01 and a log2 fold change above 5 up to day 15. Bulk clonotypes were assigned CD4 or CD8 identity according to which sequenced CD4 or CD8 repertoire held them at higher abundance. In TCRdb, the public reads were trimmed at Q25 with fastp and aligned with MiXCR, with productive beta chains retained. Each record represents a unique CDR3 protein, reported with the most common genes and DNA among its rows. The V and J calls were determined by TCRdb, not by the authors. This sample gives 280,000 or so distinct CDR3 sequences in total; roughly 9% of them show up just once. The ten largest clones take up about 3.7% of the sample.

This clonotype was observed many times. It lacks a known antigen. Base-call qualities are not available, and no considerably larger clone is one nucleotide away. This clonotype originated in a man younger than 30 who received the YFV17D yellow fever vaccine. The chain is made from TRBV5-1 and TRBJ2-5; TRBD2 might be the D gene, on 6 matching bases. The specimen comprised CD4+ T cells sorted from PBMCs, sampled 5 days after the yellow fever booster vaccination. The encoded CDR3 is CASSLDPGLQETQYF. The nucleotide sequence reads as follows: TGCGCCAGCAGCTTGGACCCGGGACTTCAAGAGACCCAGTACTTC. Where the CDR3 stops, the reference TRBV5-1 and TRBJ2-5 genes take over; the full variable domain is KAGVTQTPRYLIKTRGQQVTLSCSPISGHRSVSWYQQTPGQGLQFLFEYFSETQRNKGNFPGRFSGRQFSNSRSEMNVSTLELGDSALYLCASSLDPGLQETQYFGPGTRLLVL.